This TCR beta chain originates from a study of blood T cell repertoires in COVID-19. Trimming shortened V by 0 bases and J by 0 bases, and 9 bases separated the two germline ends. CDR1 is MNHEY and CDR2 is SVGAGI in the germline V gene. The CDR3 spans 15 residues. Sequenced by immunoSEQ multiplex PCR; TCRdb stores in-frame clones only, minus some. The sample has 150,000 to 200,000 clones, around 82% seen once. This receptor was identified in a man in his forties who had recovered from COVID-19. The rearrangement links TRBV6-5 to TRBJ2-7, with unresolved D. Sequenced: PBMCs or T cells enriched from blood (not recorded which). The CDR3 reads CASSYSGVSSYEQYF. Here the CDR3 DNA reads TGTGCCAGCAGTTACTCTGGTGTGAGCTCCTACGAGCAGTACTTC.